This TCR beta chain was found in a study of CD8+ T cells in alopecia areata. The authors extracted RNA and reverse transcribed it into cDNA as the sequencing template. Repertoires were generated with immunoSEQ multiplex PCR, while TCRdb's copy carries only in-frame clones and drops some. Altogether some 150,000 clones are present, around 86% being singletons, with the ten largest covering roughly 13%. Trimming cost V 4 bases and J 0 bases, with 12 bases left between them. There are 15 residues in the CDR3. The germline CDR1 and CDR2 sequences are MNHEY and SMNVEV (reference sequence). Treatment here: oral pan-JAK inhibitor, 5-10 mg twice daily. Punch biopsies of lesional scalp, plus peripheral blood, were taken from alopecia areata patients.

This material consisted of CD8+ T cells sorted from blood, taken at week 4, from a patient treated with tofacitinib. The V call is TRBV27, the J call TRBJ1-1, with D maybe TRBD1 (5 bases). This TCR was sampled from a human donor with alopecia areata. CDR3 sequence: CASSWLGEMNTEAFF. The CDR3 nucleotides read TGTGCCAGCAGTTGGTTAGGGGAAATGAACACTGAAGCTTTCTTT.